These 21 T cell receptor beta chains share one sample of origin, sequenced in a study of shared clonotypes between healthy human individuals. Libraries were prepared by immunoSEQ multiplex PCR; TCRdb keeps only in-frame clonotypes and omits some of them. In the table there are about 2.3 million clones, 80% to 95% of which are singletons. Material: naive CD4+ T cells from PBMCs. Subset described: CD45RA+ positively selected. The receptors originated from a man between 18 and 29 years old in good health. Some clones in this sample may be carry-over from other donors' samples.

This chain connects TRBV7-9 to TRBJ2-3; 7 bases line up with TRBD2. V trimming: 3 bases; J trimming: 2 bases; junction bases outside the gene matches: 14. Per germline, CDR1 SEHNR and CDR2 FQNEAQ (reference sequence). The CDR3 has 18 amino acids. DNA for the CDR3: TGTGCCAGCAGCTTCCAAAAACGCCCTAGCGGAGTCACAGATACGCAGTATTTT. Its translation is CASSFQKRPSGVTDTQYF. Using reference TRBV7-9 and TRBJ2-3 for the parts outside the CDR3, the full variable domain is DTGVSQNPRHKITKRGQNVTFRCDPISEHNRLYWYRQTLGQGPEFLTYFQNEAQLEKSRLLSDRFSAERPKGSFSTLEIQRTEQGDSAMYLCASSFQKRPSGVTDTQYFGPGTRLTVL.

To note about this clone: The sample contains more than one DNA sequence encoding this CDR3. The chain is built from TRBV5-4 and TRBJ2-3; D is ambiguous. The CDR3 is made up of 15 amino acids. The germline V gene has CDR1 SGHNT and CDR2 YYREEE (reference sequence). V gave up 4 bases and J gave up 1 base, with 13 bases separating them. CDR3 DNA: TGTGCCAGCAGCCTTTCAGGTAGAGGCACAGATACGCAGTATTTT. Encoded protein: CASSLSGRGTDTQYF. Supplemented by reference TRBV5-4 and TRBJ2-3, the full variable domain reads ETGVTQSPTHLIKTRGQQVTLRCSSQSGHNTVSWYQQALGQGPQFIFQYYREEENGRGNFPPRFSGLQFPNYSSELNVNALELDDSALYLCASSLSGRGTDTQYFGPGTRLTVL.

The chain joins TRBV27 to TRBJ2-1; 12 bases fit TRBD2. Trimming removed 0 bases from V and 3 bases from J; junction bases left unmatched: 9. The CDR3 extends over 19 amino acids. The V gene's germline CDR1 is MNHEY and CDR2 SMNVEV (reference sequence). CDR3 DNA: TGTGCCAGCAGTTTATCGGTGCTAGCGGGAGGGCCAGGCTACAATGAGCAGTTCTTC. Residues: CASSLSVLAGGPGYNEQFF.

The chain couples TRBV7-9 to TRBJ2-7; D tentatively fits TRBD1 or TRBD2 (5 bases each). The CDR3 runs 13 residues. Germline V gene data show CDR1 as SEHNR and CDR2 as FQNEAQ (reference sequence). V was pared by 5 bases and J by 5 bases, with 13 bases between. CDR3 in amino acids: CASSLGGADEQYF. The DNA for the CDR3 is TGTGCCAGCAGCCTTGGGGGAGCGGACGAGCAGTACTTC.

This rearrangement joins TRBV28 to TRBJ1-1; unclear D gene. V gave up 7 bases and J gave up 1 base, with 13 bases separating them. This CDR3 has 14 amino acids. In germline, CDR1 is MDHEN, CDR2 SYDVKM. The CDR3 DNA is TGTGCCAGCAACAAGGTTTGGGGGAACACTGAAGCTTTCTTT. Its translation: CASNKVWGNTEAFF. The full variable domain, rest sourced from reference TRBV28 and TRBJ1-1, is DVKVTQSSRYLVKRTGEKVFLECVQDMDHENMFWYRQDPGLGLRLIYFSYDVKMKEKGDIPEGYSVSREKKERFSLILESASTNQTSMYLCASNKVWGNTEAFFGQGTRLTVV.

About this clone itself: Because the CDR3's place on the DNA is in doubt, the DNA is left out and the CDR3 is given as listed by TCRdb. This chain links TRBV4-1 with TRBJ2-7; the D segment call TRBD2 is taken from the table without a DNA check. From its first to its last residue, the CDR3 has 16 amino acids. Looked up from germline, CDR1 is MGHRA and CDR2 is YSYEKL. The CDR3 protein is CASILGYRTSFFLQYF.

A word on this clone: Other DNA sequences within the sample encode an identical CDR3. The V call is TRBV18, the J call TRBJ2-2; a weak D match, TRBD2 (5 bases). V lost 2 bases and J 1 base, leaving 8 bases between the germline ends. CDR3 length: 15 residues. The germline CDR1 and CDR2 sequences are KGHSH and LQKENI. In nucleotides, the CDR3 is TGTGCCAGCTCACCAGGACTTCTGAACACCGGGGAGCTGTTTTTT. It specifies CASSPGLLNTGELFF.

The V call is TRBV5-1, the J call TRBJ2-3, with TRBD2 matching 9 bases. The CDR3 covers 17 residues. V trimming: 4 bases; J trimming: 0 bases; junction bases outside the gene matches: 9. Germline V lookup: CDR1 SGHRS, CDR2 YFSETQ. The CDR3 sequence is CASSTGRLAESTDTQYF. CDR3 in DNA: TGCGCCAGCAGCACAGGAAGACTAGCGGAGAGCACAGATACGCAGTATTTT.

On this clone: Other DNA variants within this sample encode the same CDR3. The chain carries TRBV18 and TRBJ1-1, with 8 bases fitting TRBD1. With V trimmed by 3 bases and J by 3 bases, 6 bases remained unmatched. This CDR3 is built from 15 residues. Per the germline V gene, CDR1 is KGHSH and CDR2 is LQKENI. The CDR3 loop is CASSPRTGRDTEAFF. DNA for the CDR3: TGTGCCAGCTCACCCAGGACAGGGAGAGACACTGAAGCTTTCTTT.

This clone was detected once. The V gene is TRBV5-1, the J gene TRBJ1-1; tentatively, D is TRBD1 (5 bases). The CDR3 has 14 amino acids. V was pared by 6 bases and J by 3 bases, with 15 bases between. Germline V CDR1 and CDR2: SGHRS, YFSETQ. CDR3 in amino acids: CASTSQGSDTEAFF. DNA of the CDR3: TGCGCCAGCACGTCCCAGGGCTCGGACACTGAAGCTTTCTTT. Filled out from reference TRBV5-1 and TRBJ1-1, the complete variable domain reads KAGVTQTPRYLIKTRGQQVTLSCSPISGHRSVSWYQQTPGQGLQFLFEYFSETQRNKGNFPGRFSGRQFSNSRSEMNVSTLELGDSALYLCASTSQGSDTEAFFGQGTRLTVV.

This clone was found once. The chain has TRBV6-6 and TRBJ1-2, with 12 bases that match TRBD1. V gave up 6 bases and J gave up 7 bases; unmatched junction bases: 6. Germline V gene lookup returns CDR1 MNHNY and CDR2 SVGAGI (reference sequence). This CDR3 spans 14 amino acids. In nucleotides, the CDR3 is TGTGCCAGCAGCCAGGGACAGGGGGCTTTTGGCTACACCTTC. Amino acid sequence: CASSQGQGAFGYTF.

This rearrangement joins TRBV7-2 to TRBJ2-3; D is possibly TRBD2 (5 bases). The CDR3 loop spans 15 amino acids. From germline, CDR1 is SGHTA and CDR2 FQGNSA. The V end lost 0 bases, the J end lost 8 bases, and 15 bases lay between the germline ends. The CDR3 is CASSLAEALMGTQYF. CDR3 DNA sequence: TGTGCCAGCAGCTTAGCGGAGGCGTTAATGGGTACGCAGTATTTT.

The V call is TRBV5-1, the J call TRBJ2-1; the D gene is possibly TRBD1 (5 bases). The V and J ends lost 4 bases and 2 bases respectively, with 10 bases between them. The CDR3 totals 14 residues. CDR1 is SGHRS and CDR2 is YFSETQ in the germline V gene. CDR3: CASSGAAAYNEQFF. DNA of the CDR3: TGCGCCAGCAGCGGGGCTGCCGCCTACAATGAGCAGTTCTTC.

This sequence joins TRBV5-4 and TRBJ1-2; TRBD1 aligns across 8 bases. Unmatched junction bases numbered 2, after V lost 3 bases and J lost 4 bases. CDR1 SGHNT and CDR2 YYREEE come from the germline V gene (reference sequence). The CDR3 is 13 residues long. The CDR3 loop is CASSSTGVYGYTF. CDR3 DNA: TGTGCCAGCAGCTCGACAGGGGTCTATGGCTACACCTTC.

The DNA of the CDR3 is TGCGCCAGCAGCTTGACTAGCGGGGGTAACAATGAGCAGTTCTTC. Translated, it gives CASSLTSGGNNEQFF. The chain recombines TRBV5-1 with TRBJ2-1; the match to TRBD2 covers 11 bases. Germline V gene lookup returns CDR1 SGHRS and CDR2 YFSETQ. V was pared by 1 base and J by 5 bases, with 2 bases of the junction left unmatched. The CDR3 runs 15 residues.

The chain is built from TRBV10-3 and TRBJ2-5, with 9 bases that match TRBD2. The CDR3 is 15 amino acids. With V trimmed by 6 bases and J by 1 base, 6 bases remained unmatched. Germline V CDR1 and CDR2: ENHRY, SYGVKD. CDR3 sequence reads: CAIREAGGPQETQYF. The CDR3 DNA is TGTGCCATCAGGGAAGCGGGAGGACCCCAAGAGACCCAGTACTTC.

The CDR3 coding sequence is TGTGCCATCAGTGAGTCTAGACAGGGTAATGAGCAGTTCTTC. This translates into CAISESRQGNEQFF. The V and J genes are TRBV10-3 and TRBJ2-1; 7 bases line up with TRBD1. This CDR3 contains 14 residues. From germline, CDR1 is ENHRY and CDR2 SYGVKD. Trimming cost V 0 bases and J 7 bases; bases outside gene matches: 3.

The chain uses TRBV7-2 and TRBJ2-1; 7 bases line up with TRBD2. Germline values: CDR1 SGHTA, CDR2 FQGNSA. CDR3 length equals 16 residues. The J segment lost 2 bases and the V segment lost 1 base, leaving 5 bases of the junction unmatched. CDR3 protein: CASSLVGGWTYNEQFF. The DNA for the CDR3 is TGTGCCAGCAGCTTAGTGGGAGGGTGGACCTACAATGAGCAGTTCTTC.

V and J are TRBV5-3 and TRBJ2-2; possibly TRBD2 for D (7 bases). TRBV5-3 is assigned to the ORF class and has an uncertain function. V shed 0 bases and J shed 4 bases, with 13 bases lying between them. The CDR3 has 16 amino acids. Here the CDR3 reads CARSLVTGGSTGELFF. DNA of the CDR3: TGTGCCAGAAGCTTGGTCACGGGGGGCTCCACCGGGGAGCTGTTTTTT.

As to this clone: This sample includes further DNA sequences coding for the same CDR3. The rearrangement uses TRBV5-1 and TRBJ1-3; D call uncertain. Germline-derived CDR1 and CDR2 are SGHRS and YFSETQ. The CDR3 contains 16 residues. V was cut by 0 bases and J by 4 bases, with 14 bases left in between. In DNA, the CDR3 is TGCGCCAGCAGCTTGGCCGGATCAGGCTCCGGAAACACCATATATTTT. This gives the protein CASSLAGSGSGNTIYF.

V gene TRBV11-3 combines with J gene TRBJ2-1; 12 bases map to TRBD1. Germline CDR1 reads SGHNT; CDR2 reads YENEEA. V shed 3 bases and J 7 bases; nucleotides not matched to a gene: 7. The CDR3 sequence is 16 residues long. The CDR3 DNA reads TGTGCCAGCAGCTTGCGCCCGGGACAGGGGGCGAATGAGCAGTTCTTC. Protein sequence: CASSLRPGQGANEQFF.